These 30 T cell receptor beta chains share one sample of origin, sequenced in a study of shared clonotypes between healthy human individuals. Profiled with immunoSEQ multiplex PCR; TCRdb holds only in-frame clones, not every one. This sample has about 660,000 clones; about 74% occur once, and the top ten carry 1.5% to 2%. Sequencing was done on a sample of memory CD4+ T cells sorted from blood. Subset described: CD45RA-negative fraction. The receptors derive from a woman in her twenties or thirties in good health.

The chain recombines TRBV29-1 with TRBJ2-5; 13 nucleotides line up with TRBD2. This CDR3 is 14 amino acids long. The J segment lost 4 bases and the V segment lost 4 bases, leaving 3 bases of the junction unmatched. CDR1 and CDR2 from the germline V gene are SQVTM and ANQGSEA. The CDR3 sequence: CSVGTSGSRETQYF. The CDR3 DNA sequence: TGCAGCGTTGGGACTAGCGGGAGCCGAGAGACCCAGTACTTC.

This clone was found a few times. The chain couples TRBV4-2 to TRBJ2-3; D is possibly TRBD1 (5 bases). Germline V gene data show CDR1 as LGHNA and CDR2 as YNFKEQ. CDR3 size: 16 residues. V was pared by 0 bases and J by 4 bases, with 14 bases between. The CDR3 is CASSQERQGMADTQYF. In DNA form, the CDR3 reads TGTGCCAGCAGCCAAGAACGGCAGGGAATGGCAGATACGCAGTATTTT.

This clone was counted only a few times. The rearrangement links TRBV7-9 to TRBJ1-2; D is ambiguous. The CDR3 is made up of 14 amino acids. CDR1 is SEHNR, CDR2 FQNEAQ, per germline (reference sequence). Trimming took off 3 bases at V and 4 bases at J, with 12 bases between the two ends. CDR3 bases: TGTGCCAGCAGCTTTAGGGCCCCACCCTATGGCTACACCTTC. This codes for CASSFRAPPYGYTF. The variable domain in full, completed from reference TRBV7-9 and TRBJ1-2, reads DTGVSQNPRHKITKRGQNVTFRCDPISEHNRLYWYRQTLGQGPEFLTYFQNEAQLEKSRLLSDRFSAERPKGSFSTLEIQRTEQGDSAMYLCASSFRAPPYGYTFGSGTRLTVV.

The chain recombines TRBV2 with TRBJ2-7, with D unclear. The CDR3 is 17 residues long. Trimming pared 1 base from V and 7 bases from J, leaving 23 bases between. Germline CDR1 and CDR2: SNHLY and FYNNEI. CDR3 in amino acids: CASSEVGSPWGQIEQYF. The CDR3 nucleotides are TGTGCCAGCAGTGAAGTGGGCTCTCCCTGGGGTCAGATAGAGCAGTACTTC.

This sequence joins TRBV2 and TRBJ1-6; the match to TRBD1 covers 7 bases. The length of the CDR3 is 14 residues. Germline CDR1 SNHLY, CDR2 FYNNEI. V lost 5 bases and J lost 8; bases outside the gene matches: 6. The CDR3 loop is CASSRPGGYSPLHF. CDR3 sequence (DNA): TGTGCCAGCAGTAGGCCAGGGGGGTATTCACCCCTCCACTTT. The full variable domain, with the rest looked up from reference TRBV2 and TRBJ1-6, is EPEVTQTPSHQVTQMGQEVILRCVPISNHLYFYWYRQILGQKVEFLVSFYNNEISEKSEIFDDQFSVERPDGSNFTLKIRSTKLEDSAMYFCASSRPGGYSPLHFGNGTRLTVT.

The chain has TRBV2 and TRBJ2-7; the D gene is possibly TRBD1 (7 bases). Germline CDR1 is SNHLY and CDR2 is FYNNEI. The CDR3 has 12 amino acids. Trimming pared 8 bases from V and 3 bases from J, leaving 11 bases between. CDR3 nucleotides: TGTGCCAGCGGCGGGACAGACTACGAGCAGTACTTC. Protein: CASGGTDYEQYF.

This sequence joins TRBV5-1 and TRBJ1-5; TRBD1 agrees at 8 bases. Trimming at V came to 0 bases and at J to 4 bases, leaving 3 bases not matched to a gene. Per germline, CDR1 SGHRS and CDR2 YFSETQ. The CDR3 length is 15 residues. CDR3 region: CASSLVTGGNQPQHF. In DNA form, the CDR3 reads TGCGCCAGCAGCTTGGTCACAGGGGGTAATCAGCCCCAGCATTTT.

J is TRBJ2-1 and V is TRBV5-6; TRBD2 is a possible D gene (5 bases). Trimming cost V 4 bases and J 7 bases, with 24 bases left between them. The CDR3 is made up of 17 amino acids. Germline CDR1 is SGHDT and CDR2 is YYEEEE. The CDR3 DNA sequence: TGTGCCAGCAGCCCTCTTGGTGGTGGGAGAAGTAGAAATGAGCAGTTCTTC. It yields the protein CASSPLGGGRSRNEQFF.

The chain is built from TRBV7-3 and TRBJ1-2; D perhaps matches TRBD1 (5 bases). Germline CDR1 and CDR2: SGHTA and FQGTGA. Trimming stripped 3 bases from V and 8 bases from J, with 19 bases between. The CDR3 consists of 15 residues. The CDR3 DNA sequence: TGTGCCAGCAGCTTGGACGGGACGTTTGAGGGCGGCTACACCTTC. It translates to CASSLDGTFEGGYTF. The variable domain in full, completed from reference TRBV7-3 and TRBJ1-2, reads GAGVSQTPSNKVTEKGKYVELRCDPISGHTALYWYRQSLGQGPEFLIYFQGTGAADDSGLPNDRFFAVRPEGSVSTLKIQRTERGDSAVYLCASSLDGTFEGGYTFGSGTRLTVV.

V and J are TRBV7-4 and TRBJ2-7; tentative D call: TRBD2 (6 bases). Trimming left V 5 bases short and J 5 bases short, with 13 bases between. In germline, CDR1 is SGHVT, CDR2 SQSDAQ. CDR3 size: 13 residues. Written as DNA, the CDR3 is TGTGCCAGCAGCCACCGCACTAGCAACGAGCAGTACTTC. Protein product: CASSHRTSNEQYF. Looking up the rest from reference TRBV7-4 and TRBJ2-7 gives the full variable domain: GAGVSQSPRYKVAKRGRDVALRCDSISGHVTLYWYRQTLGQGSEVLTYSQSDAQRDKSGRPSGRFSAERPERSVSTLKIQRTEQGDSAVYLCASSHRTSNEQYFGPGTRLTVT.

The CDR3 nucleotides read TGTGCCAGCAGTCAAGGGCGAAATGGCTACACCTTC. Translating it yields CASSQGRNGYTF. The V and J genes are TRBV27 and TRBJ1-2; D is ambiguous. V shed 5 bases and J shed 6 bases, with 10 bases lying between them. This CDR3 spans 12 amino acids. The germline gives CDR1 MNHEY, CDR2 SMNVEV (reference sequence).

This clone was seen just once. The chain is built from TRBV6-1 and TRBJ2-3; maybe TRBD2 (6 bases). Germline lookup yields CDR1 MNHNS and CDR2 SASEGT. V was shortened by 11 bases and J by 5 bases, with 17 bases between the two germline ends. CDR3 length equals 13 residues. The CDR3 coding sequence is TGTGCCGGCCTCGGGCAGGGAGGAGATACGCAGTATTTT. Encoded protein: CAGLGQGGDTQYF.

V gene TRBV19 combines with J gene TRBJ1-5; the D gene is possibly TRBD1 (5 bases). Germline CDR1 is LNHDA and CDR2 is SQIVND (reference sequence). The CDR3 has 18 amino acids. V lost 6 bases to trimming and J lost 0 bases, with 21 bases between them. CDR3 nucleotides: TGTGCCAGTAGCCCCGGGACCGTTACCTTCCCTAGCAATCAGCCCCAGCATTTT. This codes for CASSPGTVTFPSNQPQHF. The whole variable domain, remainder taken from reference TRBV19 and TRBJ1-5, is DGGITQSPKYLFRKEGQNVTLSCEQNLNHDAMYWYRQDPGQGLRLIYYSQIVNDFQKGDIAEGYSVSREKKESFPLTVTSAQKNPTAFYLCASSPGTVTFPSNQPQHFGDGTRLSIL.

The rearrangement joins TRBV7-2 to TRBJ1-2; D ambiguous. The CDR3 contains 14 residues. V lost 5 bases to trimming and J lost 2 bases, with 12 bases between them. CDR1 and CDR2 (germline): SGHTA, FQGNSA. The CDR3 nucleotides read TGTGCCAGCAGCCGAGATTCTCTAAACTATGGCTACACCTTC. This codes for CASSRDSLNYGYTF.

As DNA, the CDR3 is TGTGCCAGCAGTCGACAGGGGAATTCCTACAATGAGCAGTTCTTC. This translates into CASSRQGNSYNEQFF. The V and J genes are TRBV7-2 and TRBJ2-1; 8 bases agree with TRBD1. CDR1 and CDR2 (germline): SGHTA, FQGNSA. CDR3 length: 15 residues. V was pared by 6 bases and J by 1 base, with 5 bases of the junction left unmatched.

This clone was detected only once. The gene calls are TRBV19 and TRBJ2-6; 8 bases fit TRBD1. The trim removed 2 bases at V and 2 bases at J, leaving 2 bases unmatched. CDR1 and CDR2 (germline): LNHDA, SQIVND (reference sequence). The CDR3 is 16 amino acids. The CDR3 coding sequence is TGTGCCAGTAGTATATCAGGGGGCGCTGGGGCCAACGTCCTGACTTTC. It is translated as CASSISGGAGANVLTF.

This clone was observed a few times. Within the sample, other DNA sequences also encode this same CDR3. CDR3 region: CASSLGTSGLEQYF. CDR3 in DNA: TGCGCCAGCAGCTTGGGAACTTCCGGTTTAGAGCAGTACTTC. This rearrangement joins TRBV5-1 to TRBJ2-7; D is uncertain. CDR1 and CDR2 (germline): SGHRS, YFSETQ. Trimming left V 0 bases short and J 7 bases short, with 14 bases between. The CDR3 is 14 amino acids. The full variable domain, rest sourced from reference TRBV5-1 and TRBJ2-7, is KAGVTQTPRYLIKTRGQQVTLSCSPISGHRSVSWYQQTPGQGLQFLFEYFSETQRNKGNFPGRFSGRQFSNSRSEMNVSTLELGDSALYLCASSLGTSGLEQYFGPGTRLTVT.

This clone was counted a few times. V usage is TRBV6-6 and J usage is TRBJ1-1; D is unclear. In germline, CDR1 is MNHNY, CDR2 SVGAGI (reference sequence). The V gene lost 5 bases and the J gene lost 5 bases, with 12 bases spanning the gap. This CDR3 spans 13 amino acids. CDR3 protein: CASSPLRETEAFF. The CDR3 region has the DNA TGTGCCAGCAGTCCCCTAAGGGAAACTGAAGCTTTCTTT.

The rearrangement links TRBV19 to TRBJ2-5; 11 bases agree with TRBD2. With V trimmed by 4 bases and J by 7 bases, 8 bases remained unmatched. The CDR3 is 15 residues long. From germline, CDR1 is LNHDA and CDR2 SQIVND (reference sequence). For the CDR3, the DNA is TGTGCCAGTAGTACTACTAGCGGGAGCCCCGGGACCCAGTACTTC. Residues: CASSTTSGSPGTQYF.

Written as DNA, the CDR3 is TGTGCCAGCAGTTTATCAGCGGGAGTCGATCAGCCCCAGCATTTT. Encoded protein: CASSLSAGVDQPQHF. This sequence joins TRBV27 and TRBJ1-5; D is unclear. The CDR3 totals 15 residues. Germline V CDR1 and CDR2: MNHEY, SMNVEV (reference sequence). The V end lost 0 bases, the J end lost 5 bases, and 11 bases lay between the germline ends.

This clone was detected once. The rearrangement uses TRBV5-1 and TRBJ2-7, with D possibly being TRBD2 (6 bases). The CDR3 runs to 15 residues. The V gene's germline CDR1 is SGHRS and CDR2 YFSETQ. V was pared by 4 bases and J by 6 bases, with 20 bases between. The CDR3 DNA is TGCGCCAGCAGCCCGGGGGACTCTCTACCGGGCGAGCAGTACTTC. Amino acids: CASSPGDSLPGEQYF. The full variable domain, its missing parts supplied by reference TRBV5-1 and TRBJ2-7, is KAGVTQTPRYLIKTRGQQVTLSCSPISGHRSVSWYQQTPGQGLQFLFEYFSETQRNKGNFPGRFSGRQFSNSRSEMNVSTLELGDSALYLCASSPGDSLPGEQYFGPGTRLTVT.

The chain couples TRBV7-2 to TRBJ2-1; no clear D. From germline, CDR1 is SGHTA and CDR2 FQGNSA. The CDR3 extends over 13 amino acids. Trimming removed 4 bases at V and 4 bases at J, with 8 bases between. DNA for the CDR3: TGTGCCAGCAGCTCCCAAAGATACAATGAGCAGTTCTTC. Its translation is CASSSQRYNEQFF.

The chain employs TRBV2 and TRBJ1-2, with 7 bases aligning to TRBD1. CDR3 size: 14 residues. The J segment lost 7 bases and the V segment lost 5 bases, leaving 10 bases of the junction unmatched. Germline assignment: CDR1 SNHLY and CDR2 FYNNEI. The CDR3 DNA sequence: TGTGCCAGCAGTCAAGGACAGGTTGCTGCTGGCTACACCTTC. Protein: CASSQGQVAAGYTF.

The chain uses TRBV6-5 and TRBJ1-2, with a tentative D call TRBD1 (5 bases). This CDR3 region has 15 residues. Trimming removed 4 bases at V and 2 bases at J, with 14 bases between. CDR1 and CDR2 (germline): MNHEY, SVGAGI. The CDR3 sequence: CASSFRTTANYGYTF. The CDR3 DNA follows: TGTGCCAGCAGTTTTCGGACAACAGCCAACTATGGCTACACCTTC.

The DNA of the CDR3 is TGTGCCAGCAGCTCCTGGGGACTAGCGGTCACAGATACGCAGTATTTT. Its protein product is CASSSWGLAVTDTQYF. The V gene is TRBV5-8, the J gene TRBJ2-3; 11 bases match TRBD2. V dropped 3 bases and J dropped 2; count of bases not matched to a gene: 5. Looked up from germline, CDR1 is SGHTS and CDR2 is YDEGEE. The CDR3 spans 16 residues.

CDR3 sequence (DNA): TGTGCCAGCAGTGTCTCTTCCGGGGCCTACAATGAGCAGTTCTTC. This encodes CASSVSSGAYNEQFF. The rearrangement links TRBV6-1 to TRBJ2-1; D might be TRBD2 (5 bases). The germline V gene has CDR1 MNHNS and CDR2 SASEGT. The V and J ends lost 4 bases and 2 bases respectively, with 12 bases between them. This CDR3 is built from 15 residues.

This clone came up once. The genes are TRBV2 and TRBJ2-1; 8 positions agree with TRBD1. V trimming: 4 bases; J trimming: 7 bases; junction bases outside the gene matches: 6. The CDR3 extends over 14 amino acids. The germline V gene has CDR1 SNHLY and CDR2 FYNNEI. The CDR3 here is CASSGGDRKNEQFF. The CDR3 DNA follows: TGTGCCAGCAGTGGGGGGGACAGGAAAAATGAGCAGTTCTTC.

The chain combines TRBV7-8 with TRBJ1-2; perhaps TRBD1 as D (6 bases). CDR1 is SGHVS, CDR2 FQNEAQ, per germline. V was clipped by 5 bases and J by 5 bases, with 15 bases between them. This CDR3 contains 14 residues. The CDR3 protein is CASSRRGSEYGYTF. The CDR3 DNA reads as TGTGCCAGCAGCCGGAGGGGGAGTGAGTATGGCTACACCTTC.

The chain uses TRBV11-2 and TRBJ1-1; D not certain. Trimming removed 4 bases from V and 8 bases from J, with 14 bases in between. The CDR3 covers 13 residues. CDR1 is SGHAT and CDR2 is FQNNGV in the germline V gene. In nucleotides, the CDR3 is TGTGCCAGCAGCTCCCTGGCCCGAATCGAAGCTTTCTTT. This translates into CASSSLARIEAFF.

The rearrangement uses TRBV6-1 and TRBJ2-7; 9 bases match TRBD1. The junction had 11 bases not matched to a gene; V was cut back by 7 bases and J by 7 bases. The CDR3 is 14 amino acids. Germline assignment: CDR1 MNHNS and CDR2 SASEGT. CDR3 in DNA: TGTGCCAGCAACCCTAGGGGACAGGGTGGTGAGCAGTACTTC. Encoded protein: CASNPRGQGGEQYF.